The text below deals with one TCR beta chain. This CDR3 has 17 residues. Germline CDR1 DFQATT, CDR2 SNEGSKA (reference sequence). The data originate from a study of CXCR3-negative and CXCR3-positive naive CD8 T cells. UMI-labeled TRB cDNA libraries were prepared by 5' RACE. Each CDR3 protein gets one entry in TCRdb, which reprocessed the 5' RACE reads and gives no DNA. Its table records fewer than 55,000 distinct CDR3 sequences. Sequenced sample: naive CXCR3- CD8+ T cells from blood. Noted subset: CD45RO-CCR7+CD27+CD95- naive CD8+ T cells lacking CXCR3 (TNR3-). The chain combines TRBV20-1 with TRBJ2-3; TCRdb's D gene call, TRBD2, goes unchecked for lack of DNA. The sequence derives from a human donor in good health. Some clones in this sample may be carry-over from other donors' samples. CDR3 region: CSAEPAGGPASTDTQYF.